Below are 22 T cell receptor beta chains sequenced from a single sample in a study of graft-versus-host responses after intestinal transplantation. The method was immunoSEQ multiplex PCR; TCRdb's version includes in-frame clones alone and lacks a portion of them. The sample records 45,000 to 55,000 clones, roughly 91% being singletons. Material: PBMCs, obtained around 820 days after a first intestinal transplant, on the day of a second. The source of these receptors is a human patient who received an intestinal transplant, so some T cells may come from the graft donor.

This chain connects TRBV1 to TRBJ2-2; the DNA was not compared with TRBD2, the D call given in the table. TRBV1 is marked as a pseudogene. The CDR3 extends over 17 amino acids. CDR3 sequence reads: CTSSQIWWCGLTGELFF. Here the CDR3 DNA reads TGCACCAGCAGCCAAATCTGGTGGTGTGGACTTACCGGGGAGCTGTTTTTT.

This chain links TRBV5-4 with TRBJ2-7; TRBD2 is a possible D gene (6 bases). This CDR3 has 16 amino acids. Deletions cut 4 bases from V and 5 bases from J, with 22 bases between. CDR1 SGHNT and CDR2 YYREEE come from the germline V gene (reference sequence). The chain's CDR3 is CASSREAGNLLDEQYF. The DNA of the CDR3 is TGTGCCAGCAGCCGAGAGGCGGGGAACCTCCTCGACGAGCAGTACTTC.

The V call is TRBV5-6, the J call TRBJ2-7; D remains unclear. The CDR3 spans 11 residues. CDR1 and CDR2 (germline): SGHDT, YYEEEE. V gave up 0 bases and J gave up 3 bases, with 1 base separating them. For the CDR3, the DNA is TGTGCCAGCAGCTTGGACTACGAGCAGTACTTC. This sequence encodes CASSLDYEQYF.

The chain has TRBV28 and TRBJ2-5; either TRBD1 or TRBD2 may fit D (6 bases each). The V end was cut by 3 bases, the J end by 11 bases, with 25 bases between. This CDR3 is 16 amino acids long. Germline V lookup: CDR1 MDHEN, CDR2 SYDVKM. In DNA, the CDR3 is TGTGCCAGCAGTTTGTTGGGGGGCGCCCCCTCAGGTGAGCAGTACTTC. Protein product: CASSLLGGAPSGEQYF.

The gene calls are TRBV7-6 and TRBJ2-7, with no clear D. V was cut by 2 bases and J by 4 bases, with 12 bases left in between. Germline assignment: CDR1 SGHVS and CDR2 FNYEAQ. This CDR3 comprises 14 residues. CDR3 amino acids: CASSLYVGEYEQYF. CDR3 in DNA: TGTGCCAGCAGCTTATACGTAGGAGAATACGAGCAGTACTTC.

The chain is built from TRBV5-6 and TRBJ2-7; the D gene is possibly TRBD2 (6 bases). Between the trimmed V and J ends, which lost 3 bases and 5 bases, there was a span of 9 bases. This CDR3 comprises 12 residues. Per germline, CDR1 SGHDT and CDR2 YYEEEE. The CDR3 sequence is CASSYTSHEQYF. In DNA, the CDR3 is TGTGCCAGCAGCTATACTAGCCACGAGCAGTACTTC.

The chain joins TRBV9 to TRBJ1-4; D is perhaps TRBD1 (5 bases). The CDR3 runs 15 residues. Looked up from germline, CDR1 is SGDLS and CDR2 is YYNGEE. Trimming left V 2 bases short and J 4 bases short, with 12 bases between. CDR3 amino acids: CASSVGAHDNEKLFF. The DNA for the CDR3 is TGTGCCAGCAGCGTTGGGGCCCACGATAATGAAAAACTGTTTTTT.

The J gene is TRBJ1-2, the V gene TRBV9; D is uncertain. CDR3 size: 12 residues. Germline CDR1 reads SGDLS; CDR2 reads YYNGEE. Trimming left V 4 bases short and J 4 bases short, with 8 bases between. The CDR3 bases are TGTGCCAGCAGCTTAAACTCCTATGGCTACACCTTC. Its protein product is CASSLNSYGYTF.

This clone came up once. This rearrangement joins TRBV5-6 to TRBJ2-7; 15 bases map to TRBD2. Germline V gene data show CDR1 as SGHDT and CDR2 as YYEEEE. With 4 bases clipped from V and 6 bases from J, the junction kept 5 bases outside the gene matches. The CDR3 has 15 residues. For the CDR3, the DNA is TGTGCCAGCAGCATGTGGACTAGCGGGAGGGGCGAGCAGTACTTC. Residues: CASSMWTSGRGEQYF. The whole variable domain, filled in from reference TRBV5-6 and TRBJ2-7, reads DAGVTQSPTHLIKTRGQQVTLRCSPKSGHDTVSWYQQALGQGPQFIFQYYEEEERQRGNFPDRFSGHQFPNYSSELNVNALLLGDSALYLCASSMWTSGRGEQYFGPGTRLTVT.

This clone appeared once. J is TRBJ2-1 and V is TRBV9, with D perhaps being TRBD1 or TRBD2 (5 bases each). The V gene's germline CDR1 is SGDLS and CDR2 YYNGEE. The CDR3 has 15 residues. V was pared by 0 bases and J by 1 base, with 8 bases between. The CDR3 region is CASSVGGASYNEQFF. The CDR3 nucleotides read TGTGCCAGCAGCGTAGGAGGGGCATCCTACAATGAGCAGTTCTTC.

The chain is built from TRBV7-6 and TRBJ2-3, with D tentatively TRBD2 (6 bases). V was cut by 6 bases and J by 1 base, with 14 bases left in between. This CDR3 contains 15 residues. Germline V gene sequence: CDR1 SGHVS, CDR2 FNYEAQ. CDR3 DNA: TGTGCCAGCAGATTTAGGGACTCCGGCACAGATACGCAGTATTTT. Translation: CASRFRDSGTDTQYF.

The chain carries TRBV5-1 and TRBJ1-3; 7 bases match TRBD1. The CDR3 is made up of 16 amino acids. J lost 4 bases, V lost 4 bases, and 11 bases had no gene match. Per germline, CDR1 SGHRS and CDR2 YFSETQ. DNA of the CDR3: TGCGCCAGCAGCGACCCAAGGGCAGGGGGAGGAAACACCATATATTTT. Its protein product is CASSDPRAGGGNTIYF.

This chain connects TRBV4-2 to TRBJ1-1; D is unclear. The CDR3 runs 17 residues. The germline V and J ends were trimmed by 0 bases and 0 bases, with 14 bases remaining between them. Per germline, CDR1 LGHNA and CDR2 YNFKEQ. The CDR3 region is CASSQEEIQLMNTEAFF. The DNA for the CDR3 is TGTGCCAGCAGCCAAGAAGAAATCCAACTCATGAACACTGAAGCTTTCTTT.

This chain connects TRBV27 to TRBJ1-2, with 11 bases identical to TRBD1. Germline V CDR1 and CDR2: MNHEY, SMNVEV (reference sequence). This CDR3 is built from 13 residues. With 8 bases clipped from V and 4 bases from J, the junction kept 3 bases outside the gene matches. The CDR3: CASSDRGPYGYTF. CDR3 DNA sequence: TGTGCCAGCTCGGACAGGGGGCCCTATGGCTACACCTTC.

The chain combines TRBV16 with TRBJ2-4; TRBD1 is a possible D gene (6 bases). Germline CDR1 reads KGHSY; CDR2 reads FQNENV. CDR3 length equals 16 residues. The V and J ends lost 0 bases and 0 bases respectively, with 9 bases between them. CDR3 DNA sequence: TGTGCCAGCAGCCAATCGACAGGTCTAGCCAAAAACATTCAGTACTTC. Translating it yields CASSQSTGLAKNIQYF.

The chain links TRBV5-1 to TRBJ2-2; tentative D call: TRBD1 (5 bases). Germline V gene data show CDR1 as SGHRS and CDR2 as YFSETQ. Deletions cut 4 bases from V and 9 bases from J, with 10 bases between. This CDR3 is 12 amino acids long. CDR3 DNA: TGCGCCAGCAGCCAGGGCTCGTGGGAGCTGTTTTTT. Protein product: CASSQGSWELFF.

This chain joins TRBV30 and TRBJ1-6; 9 positions agree with TRBD1. Germline values: CDR1 GTSNPN, CDR2 SVGIG (reference sequence). Germline trimming cut 2 bases from V and 8 bases from J; bases unmatched to any gene: 4. The CDR3 is made up of 14 amino acids. CDR3 amino acids: CAWSSGTGYSPLHF. The CDR3 nucleotides read TGTGCCTGGAGTTCCGGGACAGGGTATTCACCCCTCCACTTT.

In its sample, this clone was seen once. The V call is TRBV28, the J call TRBJ1-5; TRBD1 matches at 8 bases. Losses at the gene ends were 5 bases for V and 6 bases for J; bases not matched to a gene: 9. Looked up from germline, CDR1 is MDHEN and CDR2 is SYDVKM. The CDR3 loop spans 15 amino acids. The CDR3 DNA follows: TGTGCCAGCAGTATGCAGGGGGCGCGCGGTCAGCCCCAGCATTTT. Residues: CASSMQGARGQPQHF.

With respect to this clone: Germline and junction disagree at one end, which may indicate a read error. In the same sample, other DNA sequences code for this CDR3. The chain links TRBV19 to TRBJ2-1; D gene uncertain. Germline V lookup: CDR1 LNHDA, CDR2 SQIVND (reference sequence). The CDR3 totals 14 residues. Here the CDR3 reads CASSIDSRLSEQFF. The DNA for the CDR3 is TGCGCCAGTAGTATAGACTCCCGGCTGTCTGAGCAGTTCTTC.

The chain joins TRBV11-2 to TRBJ2-5; a possible D gene is TRBD1 (6 bases). CDR1 SGHAT and CDR2 FQNNGV come from the germline V gene. The V and J ends lost 6 bases and 5 bases respectively, with 13 bases between them. There are 13 residues in the CDR3. The CDR3 DNA sequence: TGTGCCAGCAGACTACAGGGTCCGGAGACCCAGTACTTC. This encodes CASRLQGPETQYF.

J is TRBJ1-1 and V is TRBV9, with unresolved D. V was shortened by 0 bases and J by 6 bases, with 9 bases between the two germline ends. The germline V gene has CDR1 SGDLS and CDR2 YYNGEE. This CDR3 comprises 13 residues. In nucleotides, the CDR3 is TGTGCCAGCAGCGTAGGGTCGGCCCCTGAAGCTTTCTTT. Protein: CASSVGSAPEAFF.

The gene calls are TRBV11-2 and TRBJ2-7; 8 bases align to TRBD2. Germline assignment: CDR1 SGHAT and CDR2 FQNNGV. Trimming took 1 base from V and 10 from J; bases not matched to a gene: 9. CDR3 length: 14 residues. This CDR3 reads CASSLVALAGTQYF. CDR3 bases: TGTGCCAGCAGCTTAGTGGCCCTAGCGGGCACACAGTACTTC.